Listed here is a single TCR beta chain. The record originates from a study of T cell changes during pregnancy in multiple sclerosis. V dropped 7 bases and J dropped 0 bases, with 7 bases sitting between them. The CDR3 has 13 residues. Measured with immunoSEQ multiplex PCR; TCRdb has only the in-frame clones, and not every one. The sample contains some 39,000 clones, 85% to 95% of which appear only once. The clonotype was recovered from a female donor in good health, enrolled as a control in a pregnancy study. The specimen comprised CD4+ T cells from peripheral blood mononuclear cells, sampled in the third trimester of pregnancy. This chain connects TRBV23-1 to TRBJ1-3; no clear D. TRBV23-1 is filed as an ORF, its function uncertain. CDR3 nucleotides: TGCGCCAGCAAGTGGGCCTCTGGAAACACCATATATTTT. It encodes CASKWASGNTIYF.